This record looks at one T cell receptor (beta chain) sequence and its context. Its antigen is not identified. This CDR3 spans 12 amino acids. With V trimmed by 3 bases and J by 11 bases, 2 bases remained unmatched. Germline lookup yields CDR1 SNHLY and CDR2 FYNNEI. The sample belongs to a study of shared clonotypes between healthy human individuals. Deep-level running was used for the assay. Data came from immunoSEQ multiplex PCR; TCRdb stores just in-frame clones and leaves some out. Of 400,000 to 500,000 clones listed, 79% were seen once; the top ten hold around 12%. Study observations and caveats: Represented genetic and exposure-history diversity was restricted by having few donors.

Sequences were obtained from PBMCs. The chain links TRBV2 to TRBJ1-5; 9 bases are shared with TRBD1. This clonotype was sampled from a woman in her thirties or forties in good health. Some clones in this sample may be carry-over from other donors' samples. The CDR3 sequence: CASSDRQGAQHF. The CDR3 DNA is TGTGCCAGCAGTGATCGACAGGGGGCCCAGCATTTT.